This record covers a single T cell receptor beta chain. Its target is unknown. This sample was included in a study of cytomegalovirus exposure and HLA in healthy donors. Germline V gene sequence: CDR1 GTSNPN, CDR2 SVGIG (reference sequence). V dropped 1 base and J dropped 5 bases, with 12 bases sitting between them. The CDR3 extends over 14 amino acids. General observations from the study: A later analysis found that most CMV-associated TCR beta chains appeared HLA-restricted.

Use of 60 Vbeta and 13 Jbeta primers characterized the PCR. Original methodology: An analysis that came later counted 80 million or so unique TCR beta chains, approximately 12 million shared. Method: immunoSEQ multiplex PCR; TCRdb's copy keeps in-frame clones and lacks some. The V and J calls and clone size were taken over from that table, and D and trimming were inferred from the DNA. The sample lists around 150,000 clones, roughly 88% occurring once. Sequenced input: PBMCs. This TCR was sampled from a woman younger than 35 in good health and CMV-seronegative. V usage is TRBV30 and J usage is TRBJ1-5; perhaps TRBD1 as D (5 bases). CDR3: CAWSGVWGDQPQHF. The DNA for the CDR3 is TGTGCCTGGAGTGGGGTTTGGGGGGATCAGCCCCAGCATTTT.